The sequence of this T cell receptor (beta chain) was determined in a study of T cell repertoires in cytomegalovirus infection. TCRdb re-derived calls from the reads in MiXCR, one entry per CDR3 protein. The sample consists of roughly 990,000 distinct CDR3 sequences, around 32% of them appearing once. V was shortened by 4 bases and J by 5 bases, with 18 bases between the two germline ends. CDR1 is MNHEY and CDR2 is SMNVEV in the germline V gene (reference sequence). The CDR3 runs to 16 residues. This clonotype was observed a few times. Its cognate antigen is unknown. The chain uses TRBV27 and TRBJ1-5; no firm D call. The sequence was collected from a human donor in good health (CMV status not recorded). Some clones in this sample may be carry-over from other donors' samples. Here the sequenced sample was cultured CD8+ T cells from PBMCs, taken from culture after CMV antigen stimulation. The CDR3 nucleotides are TGTGCCAGCAGTTCCCTAGGTATAGGGTATGATCAGCCCCAGCATTTT. It codes for CASSSLGIGYDQPQHF.